This is a list of T cell receptor beta chains from one sample in a study of identical twins. TCRdb reprocessed the 5' RACE reads via MiXCR and lists one record per CDR3 protein. The top ten hold about 7% of the sample, which has about 340,000 distinct CDR3 sequences, roughly an eighth seen once. These same data were also listed under a study on yellow fever vaccine responses in identical twins.

Sequenced input: CD8+ T cells sorted from blood. The receptors were sampled from a young woman in good health. CDR3s include the opening cysteine and the closing phenylalanine or tryptophan. Fields, in order: J gene, V gene, clone size, D gene, CDR3 protein, CDR3 DNA. The D gene is left open where the match is weak. Expanded clones are given a class, and other clones once, few, many or no size at all.

TRBJ2-1 | TRBV7-8 | many | TRBD1 | CASSIRQGVVYNEQFF | TGTGCCAGCAGTATAAGACAGGGGGTGGTCTACAATGAGCAGTTCTTC
TRBJ2-1 | TRBV2 | few | TRBD2 | CASAWLAGREQFF | TGTGCCAGCGCCTGGCTAGCGGGGCGTGAGCAGTTCTTC
TRBJ2-7 | TRBV5-1 | few | - | CASSLTPSSYEQYF | TGCGCCAGCTCCCTGACTCCAAGCTCCTACGAGCAGTACTTC
TRBJ2-3 | TRBV5-4 | - | - | CASSLAGGHTDTQYF | TGTGCCAGCAGCTTGGCTGGGGGACACACAGATACGCAGTATTTT
TRBJ2-1 | TRBV12-3/TRBV12-4 | many | TRBD1 | CASSLDRGASGEQFF | TGTGCCAGCAGTTTGGACAGGGGAGCGTCGGGTGAGCAGTTCTTC
TRBJ2-3 | TRBV4-1 | - | - | CASSQEGKFIDTQYF | TGCGCCAGCAGCCAGGAGGGAAAATTTATAGATACGCAGTATTTT
TRBJ2-3 | TRBV27 | few | TRBD2 | CASSWGTSPPDTQYF | TGTGCCAGCAGTTGGGGGACTAGTCCCCCAGATACGCAGTATTTT
TRBJ1-1 | TRBV7-8 | - | TRBD1 | CASSRRGASTEAFF | TGTGCCAGCAGCCGCAGGGGGGCGAGCACTGAAGCTTTCTTT
TRBJ1-6 | TRBV9 | - | - | CASSVQGSLSPLHF | TGTGCCAGCAGCGTGCAGGGGAGTCTTTCACCCCTCCACTTT
TRBJ2-4 | TRBV6-1 | - | - | CASSPLGPGKNIQYF | TGTGCCAGCAGCCCGCTGGGGCCGGGCAAAAACATTCAGTACTTC
TRBJ1-1 | TRBV4-1 | few | - | CASSHSRDIKHTEAFF | TGCGCCAGCAGCCACTCCCGGGACATAAAACACACTGAAGCTTTCTTT
TRBJ1-6 | TRBV12-3/TRBV12-4 | many | TRBD1 | CASSLGDRGLSPLHF | TGTGCCAGCAGTTTGGGGGACAGGGGGCTCTCACCCCTCCACTTT
TRBJ2-1 | TRBV11-2 | - | TRBD1 | CASSLVGTGFTRNYEQFF | TGTGCCAGCAGCTTAGTAGGGACAGGTTTTACGCGTAACTATGAGCAGTTCTTC
TRBJ1-1 | TRBV7-6 | many | TRBD1 | CASSYPADRDNTEAFF | TGTGCCAGCAGCTACCCGGCGGACAGGGACAACACTGAAGCTTTCTTT
TRBJ2-1 | TRBV12-3/TRBV12-4 | few | - | CASSGGSVWQNEQFF | TGTGCCAGCAGTGGCGGTAGCGTGTGGCAGAATGAGCAGTTCTTC
TRBJ2-3 | TRBV7-6 | few | - | CASSPEVGTDTQYF | TGTGCCAGCAGCCCCGAGGTGGGCACAGATACGCAGTATTTT
TRBJ1-1 | TRBV6-2/TRBV6-3 | - | TRBD1 | CASTTGVHMNTEAFF | TGTGCCAGCACGACAGGGGTCCATATGAACACTGAAGCTTTCTTT
TRBJ2-3 | TRBV6-1 | - | - | CASSEAQGYADTQYF | TGTGCCAGCAGTGAAGCGCAGGGCTATGCAGATACGCAGTATTTT
TRBJ2-1 | TRBV4-2 | few | - | CASHDPSSLVSYNEQFF | TGTGCCAGCCATGACCCAAGCAGCCTGGTCTCCTACAATGAGCAGTTCTTC
TRBJ2-2 | TRBV2 | few | - | CASSRPYRSTGELFF | TGTGCCAGCAGTCGACCATACAGGTCTACCGGGGAGCTGTTTTTT
TRBJ2-7 | TRBV5-1 | few | TRBD1 | CASSLDGQGSTRSEQYF | TGCGCCAGCAGCTTGGATGGACAGGGCAGCACGCGGAGCGAGCAGTACTTC
TRBJ2-5 | TRBV27 | - | TRBD2 | CASSQRGDQETQYF | TGTGCCAGCAGTCAGCGGGGGGACCAAGAGACCCAGTACTTC
TRBJ2-6 | TRBV5-1 | few | - | CASSLTAESGANVLTF | TGCGCCAGCAGCCTGACAGCTGAATCTGGGGCCAACGTCCTGACTTTC
TRBJ2-2 | TRBV20-1 | many | - | CSARDELANTGELFF | TGCAGTGCTAGAGATGAGCTAGCTAACACCGGGGAGCTGTTTTTT
TRBJ2-3 | TRBV2 | - | TRBD2 | CASSARLAMSDTQYF | TGTGCCAGCAGTGCCAGACTAGCGATGTCAGATACGCAGTATTTT
TRBJ1-1 | TRBV7-9 | few | TRBD1 | CASSLTSTGSATEAFF | TGTGCCAGCAGCTTAACCTCGACAGGGTCGGCCACTGAAGCTTTCTTT
TRBJ1-6 | TRBV14 | - | - | CASSPLSMGLGSPLHF | TGTGCCAGCAGCCCGCTCTCAATGGGTTTGGGTTCACCCCTCCACTTT
TRBJ2-1 | TRBV28 | many | TRBD2 | CASRFIGRGNEQFF | TGTGCCAGCAGATTTATCGGGAGGGGCAATGAGCAGTTCTTC
TRBJ1-1 | TRBV2 | few | TRBD1 | CASSLNRDRGQEAFF | TGTGCCAGCAGCCTTAACCGGGACAGGGGGCAGGAAGCTTTCTTT
TRBJ2-5 | TRBV7-3 | many | - | CASSLTARGWVGQETQYF | TGTGCCAGCAGCTTAACGGCCAGGGGTTGGGTTGGTCAAGAGACCCAGTACTTC
TRBJ2-2 | TRBV12-3/TRBV12-4 | - | TRBD2 | CASSRTGLAGDLTGELFF | TGTGCCAGCAGTCGGACGGGACTAGCGGGAGACCTCACCGGGGAGCTGTTTTTT
TRBJ1-2 | TRBV7-6 | few | TRBD1 | CASSSNGAPGQYGYTF | TGTGCCAGCAGCTCAAACGGGGCGCCGGGACAGTATGGCTACACCTTC
TRBJ2-3 | TRBV13 | - | - | CASSSSLASTDTQYF | TGTGCCAGCAGCTCCTCCCTAGCTAGCACAGATACGCAGTATTTT
TRBJ2-3 | TRBV7-9 | few | - | CASSFAGAADTQYF | TGTGCCAGCAGCTTCGCGGGGGCAGCAGATACGCAGTATTTT
TRBJ2-5 | TRBV29-1 | - | TRBD2 | CSVEGAGGAREETQYF | TGCAGCGTTGAAGGCGCGGGGGGCGCTCGGGAAGAGACCCAGTACTTC
TRBJ2-3 | TRBV6-2/TRBV6-3 | - | - | CASSRQEGTDTQYF | TGTGCCAGCAGTCGACAGGAGGGCACAGATACGCAGTATTTT
TRBJ2-1 | TRBV5-1 | many | - | CASSGTTSYNEQFF | TGCGCCAGCAGCGGTACCACCTCCTACAATGAGCAGTTCTTC